The rows below give T cell receptor beta chains drawn from one sample of a study of T cells in Graves' hyperthyroidism and ophthalmopathy. Via MiXCR, TCRdb re-called the multiplex PCR reads, giving one row per CDR3 protein. There are about 330,000 distinct CDR3 sequences in the sample; approximately 13% occur only once, and approximately 35% lies in the top ten. Source material: blood. Source of these receptors: a woman in her thirties or forties with Graves' ophthalmopathy. The CDR3 runs from the conserved cysteine through the conserved F or W. Fields, in order: J gene, V gene, clone size, D gene, CDR3 protein, CDR3 DNA. A D gene is named only where the DNA matches it firmly. Expanded clones are given a class, and other clones once, few, many or no size at all.

>TRBJ2-7|TRBV20-1|many|TRBD2
CSAITTSGGMTGYEQYF
TGCAGTGCTATTACGACTAGCGGGGGAATGACCGGCTACGAGCAGTACTTC
>TRBJ2-5|TRBV12-3/TRBV12-4|many|-
CASSSDRNPGQETQYF
TGTGCCAGCAGTTCAGACAGGAACCCTGGCCAAGAGACCCAGTACTTC
>TRBJ1-2|TRBV12-3/TRBV12-4|many|-
CASSLGVAGYTF
TGTGCCAGCAGTTTAGGAGTGGCAGGCTACACCTTC
>TRBJ1-2|TRBV10-2|many|-
CASSESGGYGYTF
TGCGCCAGCAGTGAGTCGGGAGGCTATGGCTACACCTTC
>TRBJ2-3|TRBV3-1|once|TRBD2
CANSRGLAGTDTQYF
TGTGCCAACAGCCGCGGACTAGCGGGGACAGATACGCAGTATTTT
>TRBJ1-3|TRBV18|-|-
CASSADGNTIYF
TGTGCCAGCTCAGCGGATGGAAACACCATATATTTT
>TRBJ2-7|TRBV7-2|few|-
CASSLSAGAAYEQYF
TGTGCCAGCAGCTTATCTGCGGGTGCCGCCTACGAGCAGTACTTC
>TRBJ2-2|TRBV10-2|-|-
CASLRDTGELFF
TGCGCCAGCCTCAGGGATACCGGGGAGCTGTTTTTT
>TRBJ2-3|TRBV19|few|-
CASSSGFSLTDTQYF
TGTGCCAGTAGTTCCGGGTTTTCGCTGACAGATACGCAGTATTTT
>TRBJ1-3|TRBV28|many|-
CASSPGGRLDTIYF
TGTGCCAGCAGCCCCGGGGGACGACTGGACACCATATATTTT
>TRBJ2-7|TRBV6-6|-|-
CASSYSRTVEQYF
TGTGCCAGCAGTTACTCGCGCACTGTCGAGCAGTACTTC